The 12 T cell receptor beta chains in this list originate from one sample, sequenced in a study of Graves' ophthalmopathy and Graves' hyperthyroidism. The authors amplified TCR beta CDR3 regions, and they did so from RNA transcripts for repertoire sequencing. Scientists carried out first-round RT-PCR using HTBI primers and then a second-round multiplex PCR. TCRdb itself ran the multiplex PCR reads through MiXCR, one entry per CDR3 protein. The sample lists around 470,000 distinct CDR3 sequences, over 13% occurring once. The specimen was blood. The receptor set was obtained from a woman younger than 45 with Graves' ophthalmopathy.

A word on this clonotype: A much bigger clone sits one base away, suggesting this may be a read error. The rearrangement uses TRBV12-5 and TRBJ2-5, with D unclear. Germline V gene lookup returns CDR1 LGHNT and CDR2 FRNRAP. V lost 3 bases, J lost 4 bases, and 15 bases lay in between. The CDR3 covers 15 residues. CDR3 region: CASGFPPRIRETQYF. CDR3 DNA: TGTGCTAGTGGTTTTCCCCCACGGATACGAGAGACCCAGTACTTC.

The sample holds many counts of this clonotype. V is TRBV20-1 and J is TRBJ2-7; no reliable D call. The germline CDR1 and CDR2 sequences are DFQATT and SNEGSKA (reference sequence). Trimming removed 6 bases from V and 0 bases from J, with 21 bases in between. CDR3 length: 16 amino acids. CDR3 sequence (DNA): TGCAGTGCCGCCCCGAGAACGGCAGCGTTCTCCTACGAGCAGTACTTC. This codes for CSAAPRTAAFSYEQYF.

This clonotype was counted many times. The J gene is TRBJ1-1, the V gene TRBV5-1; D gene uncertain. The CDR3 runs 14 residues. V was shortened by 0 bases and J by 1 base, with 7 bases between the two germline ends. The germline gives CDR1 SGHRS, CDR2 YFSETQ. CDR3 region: CASSLALGNTEAFF. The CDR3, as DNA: TGCGCCAGCAGCTTGGCCCTTGGGAACACTGAAGCTTTCTTT.

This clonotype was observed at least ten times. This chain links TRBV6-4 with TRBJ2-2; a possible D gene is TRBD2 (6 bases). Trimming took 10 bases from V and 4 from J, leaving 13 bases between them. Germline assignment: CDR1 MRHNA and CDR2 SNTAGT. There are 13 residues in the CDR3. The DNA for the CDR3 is TGTGCCATTGCGGGGAGATCCACCGGGGAGCTGTTTTTT. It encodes CAIAGRSTGELFF.

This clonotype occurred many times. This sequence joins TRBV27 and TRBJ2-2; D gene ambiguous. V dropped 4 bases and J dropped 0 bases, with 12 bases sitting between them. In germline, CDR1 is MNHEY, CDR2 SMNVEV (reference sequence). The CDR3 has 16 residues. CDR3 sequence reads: CASSSRSDTNTGELFF. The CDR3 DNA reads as TGTGCCAGCAGTTCGCGGAGCGATACGAACACCGGGGAGCTGTTTTTT.

CDR3 region: CASRKGQGATEAFF. Written as DNA, the CDR3 is TGCGCCAGCAGAAAGGGACAGGGGGCGACTGAAGCTTTCTTT. V and J are TRBV5-1 and TRBJ1-1, with 12 bases lining up with TRBD1. The germline V gene encodes CDR1 SGHRS and CDR2 YFSETQ. This CDR3 comprises 14 residues. V gave up 5 bases and J gave up 5 bases; unmatched junction bases: 4.

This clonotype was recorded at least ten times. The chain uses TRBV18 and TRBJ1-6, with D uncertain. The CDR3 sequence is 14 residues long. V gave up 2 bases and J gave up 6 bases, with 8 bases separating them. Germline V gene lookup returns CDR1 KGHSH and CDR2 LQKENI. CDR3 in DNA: TGTGCCAGCTCACCAGCAGCTACTAATTCACCCCTCCACTTT. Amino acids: CASSPAATNSPLHF. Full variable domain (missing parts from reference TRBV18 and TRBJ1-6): NAGVMQNPRHLVRRRGQEARLRCSPMKGHSHVYWYRQLPEEGLKFMVYLQKENIIDESGMPKERFSAEFPKEGPSILRIQQVVRGDSAAYFCASSPAATNSPLHFGNGTRLTVT.

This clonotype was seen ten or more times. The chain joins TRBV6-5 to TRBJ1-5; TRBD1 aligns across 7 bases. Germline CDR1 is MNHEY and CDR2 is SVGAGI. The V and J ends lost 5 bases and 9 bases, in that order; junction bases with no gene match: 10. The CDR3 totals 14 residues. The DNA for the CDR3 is TGTGCCAGCAGTCCGGACAGGTCCCAGCCGCCCCAGCATTTT. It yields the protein CASSPDRSQPPQHF.

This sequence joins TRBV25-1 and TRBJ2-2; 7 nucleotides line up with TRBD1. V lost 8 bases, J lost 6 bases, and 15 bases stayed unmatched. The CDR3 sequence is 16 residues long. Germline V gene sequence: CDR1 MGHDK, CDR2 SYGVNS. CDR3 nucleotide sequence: TGTGCCAGCGCCGCCAACCCAGGGGGAAGTTCCGGGGAGCTGTTTTTT. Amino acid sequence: CASAANPGGSSGELFF.

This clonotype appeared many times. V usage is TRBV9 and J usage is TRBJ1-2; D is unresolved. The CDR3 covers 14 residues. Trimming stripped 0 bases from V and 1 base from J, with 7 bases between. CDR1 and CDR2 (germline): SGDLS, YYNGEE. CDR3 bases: TGTGCCAGCAGCGTAGGCCAAGATAACTATGGCTACACCTTC. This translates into CASSVGQDNYGYTF. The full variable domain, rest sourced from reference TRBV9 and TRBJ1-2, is DSGVTQTPKHLITATGQRVTLRCSPRSGDLSVYWYQQSLDQGLQFLIQYYNGEERAKGNILERFSAQQFPDLHSELNLSSLELGDSALYFCASSVGQDNYGYTFGSGTRLTVV.

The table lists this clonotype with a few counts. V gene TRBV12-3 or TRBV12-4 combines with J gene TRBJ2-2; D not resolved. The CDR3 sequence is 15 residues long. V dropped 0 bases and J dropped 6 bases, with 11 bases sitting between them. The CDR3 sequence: CASSLAPVGAGELFF. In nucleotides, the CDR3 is TGTGCCAGCAGTTTAGCGCCGGTTGGGGCCGGGGAGCTGTTTTTT.

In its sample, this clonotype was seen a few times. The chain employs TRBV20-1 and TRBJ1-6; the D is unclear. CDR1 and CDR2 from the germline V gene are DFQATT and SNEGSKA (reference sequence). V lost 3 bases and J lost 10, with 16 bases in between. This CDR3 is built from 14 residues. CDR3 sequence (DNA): TGCAGTGCTAGGCGACAAGGCTTCGAATCACCCCTCCACTTT. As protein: CSARRQGFESPLHF.